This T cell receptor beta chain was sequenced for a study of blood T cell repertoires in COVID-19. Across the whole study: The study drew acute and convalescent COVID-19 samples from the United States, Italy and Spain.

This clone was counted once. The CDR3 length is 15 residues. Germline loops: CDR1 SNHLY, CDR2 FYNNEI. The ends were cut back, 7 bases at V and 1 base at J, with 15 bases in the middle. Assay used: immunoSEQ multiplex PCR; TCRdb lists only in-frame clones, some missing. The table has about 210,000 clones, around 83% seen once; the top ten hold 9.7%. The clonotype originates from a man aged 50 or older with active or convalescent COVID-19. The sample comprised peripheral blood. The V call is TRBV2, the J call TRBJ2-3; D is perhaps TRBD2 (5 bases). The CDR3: CASIAGFVGTDTQYF. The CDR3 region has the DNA TGTGCCAGCATTGCGGGTTTCGTGGGCACAGATACGCAGTATTTT.